Detailed here is one TCR beta chain. No cognate antigen has been identified for it. Per-base qualities were not stored, and no clone one base away is much larger. This sample stems from a study of T-cell memory formation after mild COVID-19 (dated by TCRdb to the early 2020s). About the study as a whole: TCR sequence clusters from the two donors were found to be largely donor specific. Two young, previously healthy adult volunteers made up the cohort, one male and one female. T-cell clones expanding and contracting after mild COVID-19 in a couple of donors were tracked by longitudinal TCRalpha and TCRbeta repertoire sequencing.

TCRdb records Illumina NovaSeq 6000 as the sequencer. TCRalpha and TCRbeta cDNA libraries were constructed by 5'RACE with constant-segment primers, with sample barcodes and unique molecular identifiers being introduced. Trizol reagent was used to extract RNA from every sample. Libraries were amplified in two PCR steps, with a second sample barcode and Illumina TruSeq adapters added in the second step. The libraries were sequenced on an Illumina NovaSeq using 2 x 150 bp paired-end reads. On the authors' methods: Demultiplexing of reads and collapsing into UMI-guided consensus sequences were performed with migec v1.2.7. Using mixcr v2.1.11, the UMI consensuses were aligned to TRA and TRB V and J templates and assembled into clonotypes. A clonotype was counted as expanded or contracted only if both edgeR and NoisET called the change significant, with noise models trained on biological replicates. edgeR calls used a false discovery rate-adjusted p below 0.01 and a log2 fold-change threshold of 1. PCA with hierarchical clustering of max-normalized trajectories of the 1000 most abundant clonotypes was used as exploratory dynamics analysis. Separately sequenced CD4+ and CD8+ repertoires were used to assign the CD4 or CD8 phenotype of responding clones. The raw public data were reprocessed by TCRdb itself: fastp quality trimming at Q25, MiXCR clonotype calling, in-frame beta chains only. Rows matching on CDR3 protein sequence are summarized as one entry with the most common DNA and genes. TCRdb, rather than the study authors, made the V and J calls. For this sample there are approximately 350,000 distinct CDR3 sequences; about an eighth appear just once. Jointly, the top ten make up roughly a fifth of the sample.

Broader findings and caveats from the paper: The study covered only a couple of mild cases, and larger cohorts including severe cases with pre-infection samples were considered necessary. The detection of some responding clones in pre-infection memory suggests that pre-existing cross-reactive memory T cells joined the SARS-CoV-2 response. Contracting CD4+ clones appeared mostly in the CM and EM memory subsets, whereas CD8+ clones were enriched in EMRA. Balanced CD4/CD8 phenotypes were observed for clones contracting from day 15 to 85, whereas a bias towards CD4+ was observed for a second wave of clones expanding from day 15 to 37. Whether the second-wave clones peaking on day 37 were SARS-CoV-2 specific was not confirmed.

The CDR3 runs 14 residues from the cysteine to the phenylalanine. The only DNA kept is the CDR3, 42 bases in frame from the first base. CDR1 and CDR2 are drawn from the germline V gene (reference sequence): MNHEY, SMNVEV. V is reduced by 3 bases and J by 2 bases, leaving a spacing of 9 bases between them. Ficoll-Paque density gradient centrifugation was used to isolate PBMCs. This sequence uses TRBV27 and TRBJ2-3, and TRBD2 may be the D gene, going by 5 matching bases. Sequencing used PBMCs or a T cell subset sorted from them (not recorded which). This clonotype originated in a young man who had mild COVID-19 (a few samples of this study predate the infection). The sample titles of this study are shuffled in the database, so cell type and time point are left out; the donor was told from shared clones. The CDR3 is CASSLVRDTDTQYF. The nucleotides are TGTGCCAGCAGTTTGGTACGGGACACAGATACGCAGTATTTT.